This T cell receptor (beta chain) came from a study of T cell repertoires and HLA-DP antigens. Study observations and caveats: Naive and memory CD4+ repertoires were not analysed separately. Against both alloantigens, CD137+ clonality was similar, about 0.39.

The germline V gene encodes CDR1 GTSNPN and CDR2 SVGIG (reference sequence). CDR3 length: 14 amino acids. Trimming took 4 bases from V and 4 from J, leaving 16 bases between them. Remarks on this clone: Its specificity is unknown.

The table came from immunoSEQ multiplex PCR; TCRdb's copy has only in-frame clones and leaves some out. The sample records about 73,000 clones, 80% being singletons. The sample consisted of CD4+ T cells from PBMCs. This chain joins TRBV30 and TRBJ1-2, with D tentatively TRBD1 (5 bases). The clonotype originates from a man aged 55 to 70 in good health and CMV-seronegative. This CDR3 is CAWNGVGGSYGYTF. CDR3 bases: TGTGCCTGGAACGGGGTCGGGGGGTCCTATGGCTACACCTTC. The full variable domain, with the rest looked up from reference TRBV30 and TRBJ1-2, is SQTIHQWPATLVQPVGSPLSLECTVEGTSNPNLYWYRQAAGRGLQLLFYSVGIGQISSEVPQNLSASRPQDRQFILSSKKLLLSDSGFYLCAWNGVGGSYGYTFGSGTRLTVV.